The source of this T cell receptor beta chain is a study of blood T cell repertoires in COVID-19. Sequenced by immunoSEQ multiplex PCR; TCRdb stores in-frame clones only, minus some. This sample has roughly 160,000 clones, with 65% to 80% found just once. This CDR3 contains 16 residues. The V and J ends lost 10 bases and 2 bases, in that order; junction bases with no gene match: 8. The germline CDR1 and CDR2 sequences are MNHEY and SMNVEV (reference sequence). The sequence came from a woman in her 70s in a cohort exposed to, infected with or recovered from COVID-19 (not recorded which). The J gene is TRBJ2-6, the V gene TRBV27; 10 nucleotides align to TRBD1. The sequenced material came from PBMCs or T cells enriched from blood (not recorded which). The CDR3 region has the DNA TGTGCCACCAAAGGGACAGGGGCTACTGGGGCCAACGTCCTGACTTTC. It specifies CATKGTGATGANVLTF.